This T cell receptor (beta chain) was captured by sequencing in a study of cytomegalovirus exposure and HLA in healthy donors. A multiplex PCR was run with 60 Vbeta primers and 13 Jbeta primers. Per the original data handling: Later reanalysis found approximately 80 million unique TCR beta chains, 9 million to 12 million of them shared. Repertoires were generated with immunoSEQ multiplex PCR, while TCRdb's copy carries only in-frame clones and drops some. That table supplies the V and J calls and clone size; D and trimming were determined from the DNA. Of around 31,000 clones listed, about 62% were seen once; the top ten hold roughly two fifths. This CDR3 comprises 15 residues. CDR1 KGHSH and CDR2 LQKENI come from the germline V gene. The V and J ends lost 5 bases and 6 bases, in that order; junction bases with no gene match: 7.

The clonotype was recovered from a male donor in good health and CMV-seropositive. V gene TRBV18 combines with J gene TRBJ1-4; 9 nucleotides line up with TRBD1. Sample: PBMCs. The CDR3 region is CASSEKRTGDEKLFF. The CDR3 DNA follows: TGTGCCAGCTCAGAAAAGCGGACAGGGGATGAAAAACTGTTTTTT.